What follows are 21 T cell receptor beta chains derived from one specimen sequenced in a study of blood T cell repertoires in COVID-19. The assay was immunoSEQ multiplex PCR, and TCRdb's table has in-frame clones only and misses some. The sample includes 39,000 or so clones, around 80% of them seen just once. The specimen sequenced was peripheral blood. These receptor sequences come from a man aged 40-50 years with active or convalescent COVID-19.

This clone was counted only a few times. The genes are TRBV5-1 and TRBJ2-7, with D possibly TRBD1 on 6 matching bases. Germline V gene data show CDR1 as SGHRS and CDR2 as YFSETQ. The CDR3 has 14 amino acids. The ends were cut back, 4 bases at V and 3 bases at J, with 14 bases in the middle. CDR3 residues: CASSQYTGNYEQYF. CDR3 DNA sequence: TGCGCCAGCAGCCAGTACACAGGGAACTACGAGCAGTACTTC.

This clone appeared a single time. The rearrangement joins TRBV7-9 to TRBJ1-1; D is ambiguous. CDR3 length: 13 amino acids. Germline lookup yields CDR1 SEHNR and CDR2 FQNEAQ (reference sequence). Trimming took off 1 base at V and 1 base at J, with 4 bases between the two ends. As DNA, the CDR3 is TGTGCCAGCAGCTTAGGACAGAACACTGAAGCTTTCTTT. Its protein is CASSLGQNTEAFF.

This chain connects TRBV5-4 to TRBJ1-1, with 7 bases matching TRBD1. The CDR3 contains 14 residues. V was pared by 1 base and J by 4 bases, with 4 bases of the junction left unmatched. The germline V gene encodes CDR1 SGHNT and CDR2 YYREEE (reference sequence). CDR3 sequence reads: CASSLQGVLTEAFF. DNA for the CDR3: TGTGCCAGCAGCTTGCAGGGGGTCCTCACTGAAGCTTTCTTT.

This chain connects TRBV18 to TRBJ1-3; D possibly corresponds to TRBD1 (6 bases). V shed 4 bases and J shed 4 bases, with 14 bases lying between them. The CDR3 length is 15 residues. Germline loops: CDR1 KGHSH, CDR2 LQKENI. CDR3 nucleotides: TGTGCCAGCTCACGCCGAACAGGGACAGGAAACACCATATATTTT. Protein sequence: CASSRRTGTGNTIYF.

The chain employs TRBV5-3 and TRBJ2-3; possibly TRBD1 for D (6 bases). Being an ORF, TRBV5-3 has a function that is uncertain. Deletions cut 3 bases from V and 4 bases from J, with 12 bases between. The CDR3 totals 14 residues. In nucleotides, the CDR3 is TGTGCCAGAAGCTCCGATTACAGGGCAGATACGCAGTATTTT. The encoded protein is CARSSDYRADTQYF.

The chain joins TRBV30 to TRBJ1-2; possibly TRBD1 for D (6 bases). Trimming took 4 bases from V and 5 from J, leaving 20 bases between them. Germline CDR1 GTSNPN, CDR2 SVGIG (reference sequence). This CDR3 has 15 amino acids. The CDR3 here is CAWTFPTGGRYGYTF. The CDR3 DNA sequence: TGTGCCTGGACCTTCCCGACGGGGGGCCGATATGGCTACACCTTC.

The chain carries TRBV3-1 (or the pseudogene TRBV3-2) and TRBJ2-7; TRBD1 agrees at 11 bases. The V gene end was trimmed by 4 bases and the J gene end by 5 bases; junction bases not matched to a gene: 7. The CDR3 consists of 15 residues. Germline V CDR1 and CDR2: LGHDT, YNNKEL (reference sequence). CDR3 in amino acids: CASSLGQGAAHEQYF. The CDR3 DNA follows: TGTGCCAGCAGCCTCGGACAGGGGGCGGCCCACGAGCAGTACTTC.

This sequence joins TRBV14 and TRBJ1-2, with D possibly TRBD1 on 6 matching bases. V was shortened by 4 bases and J by 3 bases, with 12 bases between the two germline ends. The CDR3 consists of 14 residues. Germline CDR1 SGHDN, CDR2 FVKESK. The DNA for the CDR3 is TGTGCCAGCAGCCTTGGCGCAGGGGACTATGGCTACACCTTC. Translated: CASSLGAGDYGYTF.

The chain couples TRBV29-1 to TRBJ2-7; TRBD1 matches at 8 bases. V lost 7 bases, J lost 2 bases, and 16 bases stayed unmatched. The CDR3 is 16 residues long. The germline CDR1 and CDR2 sequences are SQVTM and ANQGSEA. CDR3 nucleotide sequence: TGCAGCGAAACGGGACAGGTCAAGGTTAGACCCTACGAGCAGTACTTC. Its translation is CSETGQVKVRPYEQYF.

The chain has TRBV5-4 and TRBJ1-1; tentatively, D is TRBD1 (6 bases). Germline V gene data show CDR1 as SGHNT and CDR2 as YYREEE (reference sequence). Trimming pared 5 bases from V and 14 bases from J, leaving 22 bases between. This CDR3 comprises 13 residues. The CDR3, as DNA: TGTGCCAGCAGGCCGAACCCGACAGGTCCAGAATTCTTT. This codes for CASRPNPTGPEFF.

The chain recombines TRBV7-6 with TRBJ1-2; no reliable D call. Germline V gene lookup returns CDR1 SGHVS and CDR2 FNYEAQ. This CDR3 has 15 residues. Trimming cost V 1 base and J 4 bases, with 13 bases left between them. CDR3 residues: CASSLEPGWAYGYTF. CDR3 nucleotides: TGTGCCAGCAGCTTAGAACCAGGTTGGGCCTATGGCTACACCTTC.

In its sample, this clone was seen a few times. V is TRBV30 and J is TRBJ1-2; D call uncertain. The V gene's germline CDR1 is GTSNPN and CDR2 SVGIG (reference sequence). The CDR3 has 19 residues. Trimming left V 0 bases short and J 4 bases short, with 27 bases between. The CDR3 loop is CAWSVRIAGFTQMGYGYTF. DNA of the CDR3: TGTGCCTGGAGTGTAAGGATTGCAGGTTTCACCCAAATGGGCTATGGCTACACCTTC.

About this clone: The germline gene is not matched at one end of the junction; a read error may be the cause. The chain employs TRBV7-6 and TRBJ2-7; 9 bases are a match to TRBD2. Germline lookup yields CDR1 SGHVS and CDR2 FNYEAQ. CDR3 size: 17 residues. The CDR3 reads CASSLEGAGGLPYGQYF. In DNA form, the CDR3 reads TGTGCCAGCAGCTTAGAGGGAGCGGGAGGCTTACCGTACGGGCAGTACTTC.

This chain joins TRBV9 and TRBJ1-2, with D perhaps matching TRBD1 (5 bases). The CDR3 consists of 15 residues. CDR1 and CDR2 (germline): SGDLS, YYNGEE. The V end was cut by 2 bases, the J end by 7 bases, with 18 bases between. The CDR3 loop reads CASSVQGMVAGGYTF. The CDR3 bases are TGTGCCAGCAGCGTGCAGGGAATGGTAGCGGGTGGCTACACCTTC. Full variable domain (missing parts from reference TRBV9 and TRBJ1-2): DSGVTQTPKHLITATGQRVTLRCSPRSGDLSVYWYQQSLDQGLQFLIQYYNGEERAKGNILERFSAQQFPDLHSELNLSSLELGDSALYFCASSVQGMVAGGYTFGSGTRLTVV.

The J gene is TRBJ2-1, the V gene TRBV7-3, with 7 bases fitting TRBD2. Looked up from germline, CDR1 is SGHTA and CDR2 is FQGTGA. J gave up 5 bases and V 1 base, and 23 bases lay outside the gene matches. This CDR3 has 21 amino acids. The DNA of the CDR3 is TGTGCCAGCAGCTTAAATCCGACACGAGGACTAGTTTCGCAAGACCACAATGAGCAGTTCTTC. Translation: CASSLNPTRGLVSQDHNEQFF.

The chain recombines TRBV29-1 with TRBJ1-2, with TRBD1 matching 7 bases. Trimming at V came to 6 bases and at J to 7 bases, leaving 8 bases not matched to a gene. The germline V gene encodes CDR1 SQVTM and CDR2 ANQGSEA. The CDR3 contains 12 residues. This CDR3 reads CSVRGWVVGYTF. The CDR3, as DNA: TGCAGCGTCAGGGGGTGGGTGGTTGGCTACACCTTC.

This chain uses TRBV30 with TRBJ1-6; D is uncertain. Germline loops: CDR1 GTSNPN, CDR2 SVGIG (reference sequence). V lost 2 bases and J 8 bases, leaving 10 bases between the germline ends. CDR3 length equals 13 residues. The CDR3 is CAWSKERDSPLHF. CDR3 coding DNA: TGTGCCTGGAGTAAAGAAAGAGATTCACCCCTCCACTTT.

This chain connects TRBV5-1 to TRBJ2-2; TRBD1 agrees at 9 bases. Germline V lookup: CDR1 SGHRS, CDR2 YFSETQ. The CDR3 consists of 15 residues. The J segment lost 4 bases and the V segment lost 3 bases, leaving 4 bases of the junction unmatched. CDR3 sequence: CASSSGQGVTGELFF. The CDR3 region has the DNA TGCGCCAGCAGCTCGGGACAGGGTGTCACCGGGGAGCTGTTTTTT.

The genes are TRBV5-1 and TRBJ2-3, with 11 positions matching TRBD1. CDR1 and CDR2 from the germline V gene are SGHRS and YFSETQ. The CDR3 covers 15 residues. J gave up 8 bases and V 4 bases, and 9 bases lay outside the gene matches. CDR3 DNA sequence: TGCGCCAGCAGCCCCCCGGGACAGGGGGTTGCTACGCAGTATTTT. Its translation is CASSPPGQGVATQYF.

The V and J genes are TRBV12-3 or TRBV12-4 and TRBJ2-2, with D perhaps TRBD2 (6 bases). Trimming took off 6 bases at V and 7 bases at J, with 12 bases between the two ends. This CDR3 contains 13 residues. CDR3 coding DNA: TGTGCCAGCAGGCGACTGGGGGGCGGGGAGCTGTTTTTT. Protein product: CASRRLGGGELFF.

This clone was seen a few times. The chain combines TRBV4-1 with TRBJ2-6; perhaps TRBD2 as D (5 bases). This CDR3 is built from 17 residues. Between the trimmed V and J ends, which lost 1 base and 2 bases, there was a span of 12 bases. CDR1 is MGHRA and CDR2 is YSYEKL in the germline V gene. The CDR3 region is CASSQGSRAPGANVLTF. The CDR3 DNA reads TGCGCCAGCAGCCAAGGTTCGCGGGCCCCTGGGGCCAACGTCCTGACTTTC.